The 8 T cell receptor beta chains reported below all come from one sample, sequenced in a study of vaccination effects on CD4 cells after COVID-19. The repertoire was sequenced with immunoSEQ multiplex PCR; TCRdb's copy has only in-frame clones and lacks some. Among tens of thousands of clones listed, 74% were seen once. With roughly nine days of culture completed, CD4+ T cells were isolated. Participants completed two doses of the BNT162b2 or mRNA-1273 vaccine. These receptors have no identified antigens. Sequencing was performed on CD4+ T cells from PBMCs cultured without peptide, taken after COVID-19 vaccination. The receptors here all came from a human donor who received a COVID-19 vaccine.

The rearrangement joins TRBV21-1 to TRBJ1-2; the D call in the table, TRBD1, was not verified against the DNA. TRBV21-1 is a recognized pseudogene. The CDR3 has 19 residues. CDR3 sequence: CASSKVRRDRVGPNYGYTF. In DNA, the CDR3 is TGTGCCAGCAGCAAAGTACGCCGGGACAGGGTGGGGCCTAACTATGGCTACACCTTC.

CDR3 in DNA: TGCAGTGCTCATCTGTACTATGGCTACACCTTC. It is translated as CSAHLYYGYTF. The rearrangement uses TRBV20-1 and TRBJ1-2, with D unclear. Trimming removed 5 bases from V and 3 bases from J, with 7 bases in between. The length of the CDR3 is 11 residues. Germline lookup yields CDR1 DFQATT and CDR2 SNEGSKA (reference sequence).

This clone has a single count. The chain combines TRBV5-1 with TRBJ1-1; a weak D match, TRBD1 (5 bases). V lost 4 bases to trimming and J lost 2 bases, with 15 bases between them. The CDR3 spans 15 residues. Germline CDR1 reads SGHRS; CDR2 reads YFSETQ. CDR3 DNA sequence: TGCGCCAGCAGCACCGTGGGACCGGGTAACACTGAAGCTTTCTTT. Encoded protein: CASSTVGPGNTEAFF.

The rearrangement uses TRBV19 and TRBJ1-2; D not resolved. Germline lookup yields CDR1 LNHDA and CDR2 SQIVND (reference sequence). Trimming shortened V by 4 bases and J by 0 bases, and 3 bases separated the two germline ends. The CDR3 totals 12 residues. The DNA for the CDR3 is TGTGCCAGTAGTAGGGCTAACTATGGCTACACCTTC. Amino acid sequence: CASSRANYGYTF.

The rearrangement joins TRBV2 to TRBJ1-5; D gene unclear. V dropped 3 bases and J dropped 4 bases, with 10 bases sitting between them. Germline CDR1 SNHLY, CDR2 FYNNEI. The CDR3 has 14 amino acids. The CDR3 spells CASSETERNQPQHF. In DNA form, the CDR3 reads TGTGCCAGCAGTGAGACGGAGCGAAATCAGCCCCAGCATTTT.

CDR3 bases: TGTGCCAGCAGTGATGATCACCCAGGGGCCAACGTCCTGACTTTC. Residues: CASSDDHPGANVLTF. The chain couples TRBV2 to TRBJ2-6; D remains ambiguous. The CDR3 is 15 residues long. Per germline, CDR1 SNHLY and CDR2 FYNNEI. V was clipped by 3 bases and J by 4 bases, with 10 bases between them.

This clone appeared a few times. The genes are TRBV5-6 and TRBJ1-6, with a tentative D call TRBD1 (5 bases). The CDR3 is made up of 14 amino acids. The germline V gene encodes CDR1 SGHDT and CDR2 YYEEEE. Trimming left V 4 bases short and J 9 bases short, with 14 bases between. DNA of the CDR3: TGTGCCAGCAGCCCGTCAGGGTTCTCTTCACCCCTCCACTTT. Protein: CASSPSGFSSPLHF.

This clone was seen just once. The V gene is TRBV6-1, the J gene TRBJ1-5, with 7 bases identical to TRBD1. This CDR3 has 17 amino acids. V was clipped by 0 bases and J by 11 bases; unmatched bases: 16. Germline loops: CDR1 MNHNS, CDR2 SASEGT. Written as DNA, the CDR3 is TGTGCCAGCAGTGAAGCGAGCGACAGGGTGTATAGTAGGGCCCAGCATTTT. Its protein is CASSEASDRVYSRAQHF.